The rows below give T cell receptor beta chains drawn from one sample of a study of blood T cells in healthy people across ages. TCRdb redid the calling of the 5' RACE reads with MiXCR, one entry per CDR3 protein. The data show about 1.5 million distinct CDR3 sequences, roughly 45% seen once. The sequenced sample was blood. The receptors come from a woman under 30 in good health. The CDR3 runs from the conserved cysteine through the conserved F or W. The order of the fields is V gene, clone size, J gene, CDR3 length, D gene, CDR3 protein, CDR3 DNA. The D gene is left open where the match is weak. Rows may omit the clone size; those that give it use once, few, many or a size class.

>TRBV27|many|TRBJ2-1|14|-
CASKQVSSYNEQFF
TGTGCCAGCAAACAGGTCAGCTCCTACAATGAGCAGTTCTTC
>TRBV2|-|TRBJ1-4|16|-
CASSVVRSGLREKLFF
TGTGCCAGCAGTGTGGTCAGGTCGGGGCTTCGTGAAAAACTGTTTTTT
>TRBV5-1|-|TRBJ2-4|14|-
CASSLEGGRFIQYF
TGCGCCAGCAGCTTGGAGGGGGGGCGCTTCATTCAGTACTTC
>TRBV2|-|TRBJ2-1|15|TRBD2
CASRATSASYNEQFF
TGTGCCAGCAGGGCTACTAGCGCCTCCTACAATGAGCAGTTCTTC
>TRBV4-1|-|TRBJ2-2|17|-
CASSQALGLLTTGELFF
TGCGCCAGCAGCCAGGCCTTAGGGCTACTCACCACCGGGGAGCTGTTTTTT
>TRBV15|-|TRBJ1-4|15|TRBD1
CATSIEGGEKEKLFF
TGTGCCACCAGCATCGAAGGGGGCGAAAAAGAAAAACTGTTTTTT
>TRBV29-1|few|TRBJ2-1|16|TRBD2
CSAAGAGGRLVNEQFF
TGCAGCGCCGCGGGGGCGGGGGGCCGGTTGGTCAATGAGCAGTTCTTC
>TRBV10-3|few|TRBJ2-3|15|TRBD1
CAISPAGGGTDTQYF
TGTGCCATCAGTCCGGCAGGGGGAGGCACAGATACGCAGTATTTT
>TRBV3-1|few|TRBJ1-5|16|TRBD1
CASSQRGTGVYQPQHF
TGTGCCAGCAGCCAAAGGGGGACAGGTGTTTATCAGCCCCAGCATTTT
>TRBV7-8|-|TRBJ2-3|17|TRBD2
CASSLPQAGLSTDTQYF
TGTGCCAGCAGCTTACCCCAAGCGGGACTCTCCACAGATACGCAGTATTTT
>TRBV4-1|few|TRBJ2-7|15|-
CASSQDPRASYEQYF
TGCGCCAGCAGCCAAGATCCGAGGGCCTCCTACGAGCAGTACTTC
>TRBV27|few|TRBJ2-3|16|-
CASSPQDGPTTDTQYF
TGTGCCAGCAGTCCCCAAGACGGGCCCACGACGGATACGCAGTATTTT
>TRBV10-3|few|TRBJ2-5|14|TRBD1
CAISEQGQGQTQYF
TGTGCCATCAGTGAACAAGGACAGGGCCAGACCCAGTACTTC
>TRBV6-5|few|TRBJ2-1|13|TRBD2
CASMASGNNEQFF
TGTGCCAGCATGGCTAGCGGTAACAATGAGCAGTTCTTC
>TRBV6-6|-|TRBJ2-5|13|TRBD1
CASSRDREGGKYF
TGTGCCAGCAGTCGGGACAGGGAGGGGGGAAAGTACTTC
>TRBV7-9|few|TRBJ1-5|17|TRBD1
CASSLETGWESNQPQHF
TGTGCCAGCAGCTTAGAGACAGGGTGGGAGAGCAATCAGCCCCAGCATTTT
>TRBV6-2/TRBV6-3|once|TRBJ1-1|15|TRBD1
CASADGGQGNTEAFF
TGTGCCAGCGCCGACGGAGGACAGGGGAACACTGAAGCTTTCTTT
>TRBV10-3|-|TRBJ1-1|13|-
CAISEPRAVEAFF
TGTGCCATCAGTGAGCCAAGGGCGGTTGAAGCTTTCTTT
>TRBV27|few|TRBJ2-5|15|-
CASSLDGSSQETQYF
TGTGCCAGCAGTTTGGACGGGAGTTCCCAAGAGACCCAGTACTTC
>TRBV5-1|few|TRBJ2-1|19|TRBD1
CASSLLSGQGARSYNEQFF
TGCGCCAGCAGCTTGCTTTCCGGACAGGGGGCAAGGTCCTACAATGAGCAGTTCTTC
>TRBV20-1|once|TRBJ2-7|13|-
CSARDGGPYEQYF
TGCAGTGCTAGAGATGGGGGGCCTTACGAGCAGTACTTC
>TRBV12-3/TRBV12-4|-|TRBJ2-7|15|-
CASSFSGRYVNEQYF
TGTGCCAGCAGTTTCAGTGGGAGATATGTAAATGAGCAGTACTTC
>TRBV3-1|-|TRBJ1-5|16|-
CASSQVSGEGNQPQHF
TGTGCCAGCAGCCAAGTTTCCGGGGAAGGCAATCAGCCCCAGCATTTT
>TRBV7-8|-|TRBJ2-1|17|TRBD2
CASSILAGSSSYNEQFF
TGTGCCAGCAGCATACTAGCGGGGTCAAGCTCCTACAATGAGCAGTTCTTC
>TRBV20-1|-|TRBJ1-5|13|-
CSAPGNSNQPQHF
TGCAGTGCCCCAGGGAATAGCAATCAGCCCCAGCATTTT
>TRBV4-2|many|TRBJ2-7|13|-
CASSQPLGYEQYF
TGTGCCAGCAGCCAGCCCCTAGGTTACGAGCAGTACTTC
>TRBV7-2|-|TRBJ2-5|14|-
CASSPGISQATQYF
TGTGCCAGCAGCCCGGGGATCTCCCAGGCGACCCAGTACTTC
>TRBV14|-|TRBJ1-4|17|-
CASSQAWTNQVNEKLFF
TGTGCCAGCAGCCAAGCCTGGACCAACCAAGTTAATGAAAAACTGTTTTTT
>TRBV18|-|TRBJ1-1|13|-
CASSITGRTEAFF
TGTGCCAGCTCAATTACAGGGAGAACTGAAGCTTTCTTT
>TRBV6-1|-|TRBJ2-5|16|TRBD1
CASTRTGQGVRETQYF
TGTGCCAGCACAAGGACGGGACAGGGGGTCAGAGAGACCCAGTACTTC
>TRBV20-1|-|TRBJ2-7|13|TRBD2
CSATRGGTYEQYF
TGCAGTGCTACCCGGGGGGGTACCTACGAGCAGTACTTC
>TRBV3-1|few|TRBJ2-7|15|TRBD1
CASTQRDRGSYEQYF
TGTGCCAGCACCCAAAGGGACAGGGGCTCCTACGAGCAGTACTTC
>TRBV12-3/TRBV12-4|-|TRBJ1-4|15|-
CASSLNSGANEKLFF
TGTGCCAGCAGTTTAAACTCCGGTGCTAATGAAAAACTGTTTTTT
>TRBV2|few|TRBJ2-7|15|-
CASSEGNTHSYEQYF
TGTGCCAGCAGTGAAGGGAACACCCACTCCTACGAGCAGTACTTC
>TRBV9|once|TRBJ2-1|15|TRBD2
CASSVGTSLPTAQFF
TGTGCCAGCAGCGTAGGGACTAGCCTGCCCACGGCCCAGTTCTTC
>TRBV11-2|-|TRBJ2-1|15|TRBD2
CASSLRSGDYNEQFF
TGTGCCAGCAGCCTCCGTAGCGGGGACTACAATGAGCAGTTCTTC
>TRBV7-2|few|TRBJ2-1|15|TRBD2
CASSSGLGGYNEQFF
TGTGCCAGCAGCTCGGGACTAGGAGGATACAATGAGCAGTTCTTC
>TRBV10-3|once|TRBJ2-4|14|-
CATGTPLTKSIQYF
TGTGCCACAGGGACTCCACTTACCAAAAGCATTCAGTACTTC
>TRBV15|-|TRBJ2-3|17|TRBD1
CATSRWLGQGFADTQYF
TGTGCCACCAGCAGGTGGTTGGGACAGGGGTTTGCAGATACGCAGTATTTT
>TRBV29-1|-|TRBJ1-2|13|-
CSVEGGFNYGYTF
TGCAGCGTTGAAGGAGGGTTTAACTATGGCTACACCTTC
>TRBV6-1|-|TRBJ2-4|15|-
CASSETRGGVREQYF
TGTGCCAGCAGTGAAACGAGGGGGGGGGTCCGGGAGCAGTACTTC
>TRBV6-1|few|TRBJ2-1|16|TRBD2
CASSAPYSGSSNEQFF
TGTGCCAGCAGCGCACCTTATAGCGGGAGCTCCAATGAGCAGTTCTTC
>TRBV12-3/TRBV12-4|-|TRBJ1-5|14|-
CASSYQVGSQPQHF
TGTGCCAGCAGCTATCAGGTGGGGTCCCAGCCCCAGCATTTT
>TRBV4-1|-|TRBJ2-2|15|-
CASSQIPEYTGELFF
TGCGCCAGCAGCCAAATTCCAGAATACACCGGGGAGCTGTTTTTT
>TRBV7-9|-|TRBJ2-7|13|-
CAAQIGTPYEQYF
TGTGCCGCCCAAATCGGCACACCATACGAGCAGTACTTC
>TRBV21-1|few|TRBJ1-5|15|-
CASSKADRADQPQHF
TGTGCCAGCAGCAAAGCGGACAGGGCGGACCAGCCCCAGCATTTT
>TRBV10-3|-|TRBJ2-7|14|-
CAVAPEQGAYEQYF
TGTGCCGTCGCGCCGGAACAGGGAGCCTACGAGCAGTACTTC
>TRBV12-3/TRBV12-4|-|TRBJ2-7|13|-
CASSLRGLIEQYF
TGTGCCAGCAGTTTGCGGGGTCTAATCGAGCAGTACTTC
>TRBV9|few|TRBJ2-7|12|TRBD2
CASNLGGGEQYF
TGTGCCAGCAATTTAGGCGGGGGCGAGCAGTACTTC
>TRBV12-3/TRBV12-4|few|TRBJ1-1|13|-
CASRSRQGTEAFF
TGTGCCAGCAGGTCTAGACAAGGCACTGAAGCTTTCTTT
>TRBV4-1|-|TRBJ1-5|16|-
CASSHHWEKSNQPQHF
TGCGCCAGCAGCCACCATTGGGAGAAGTCGAATCAGCCCCAGCATTTT
>TRBV7-9|-|TRBJ1-2|15|TRBD1
CASSLEGQEACGYTF
TGTGCCAGCAGCTTAGAAGGACAGGAGGCTTGTGGCTACACCTTC